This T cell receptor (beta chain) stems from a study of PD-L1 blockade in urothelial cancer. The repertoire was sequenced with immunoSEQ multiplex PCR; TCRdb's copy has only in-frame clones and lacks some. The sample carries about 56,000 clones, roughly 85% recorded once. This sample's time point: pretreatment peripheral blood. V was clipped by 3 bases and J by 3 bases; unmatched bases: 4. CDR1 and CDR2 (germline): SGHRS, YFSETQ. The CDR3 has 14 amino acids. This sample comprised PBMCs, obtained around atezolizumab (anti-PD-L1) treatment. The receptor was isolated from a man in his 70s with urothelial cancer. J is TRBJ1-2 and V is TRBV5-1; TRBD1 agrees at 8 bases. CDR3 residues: CASSSGQGHYGYTF. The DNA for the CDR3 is TGCGCCAGCAGCTCCGGACAGGGCCACTATGGCTACACCTTC. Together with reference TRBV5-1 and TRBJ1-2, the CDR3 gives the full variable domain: KAGVTQTPRYLIKTRGQQVTLSCSPISGHRSVSWYQQTPGQGLQFLFEYFSETQRNKGNFPGRFSGRQFSNSRSEMNVSTLELGDSALYLCASSSGQGHYGYTFGSGTRLTVV.